Sequencing of this TCR beta chain was carried out in a study of PD-1 blockade in mismatch repair-deficient tumors. Per the germline V gene, CDR1 is MNHEY and CDR2 is SVGAGI. The V and J ends lost 6 bases and 2 bases, in that order; junction bases with no gene match: 4. The CDR3 extends over 14 amino acids. The assay was immunoSEQ multiplex PCR, and TCRdb's table has in-frame clones only and misses some. Here the sample spans 9,000 to 10,000 clones, more than 80% being singletons. The receptor was derived from an adult with mismatch repair-deficient cancer. This chain links TRBV6-5 with TRBJ1-2; TRBD1 agrees at 9 bases. The sample in question was PBMCs, obtained 46 to 49 weeks after starting pembrolizumab. This CDR3 is CASSRGTGNYGYTF. For the CDR3, the DNA is TGTGCCAGCAGCCGCGGGACAGGGAACTATGGCTACACCTTC.